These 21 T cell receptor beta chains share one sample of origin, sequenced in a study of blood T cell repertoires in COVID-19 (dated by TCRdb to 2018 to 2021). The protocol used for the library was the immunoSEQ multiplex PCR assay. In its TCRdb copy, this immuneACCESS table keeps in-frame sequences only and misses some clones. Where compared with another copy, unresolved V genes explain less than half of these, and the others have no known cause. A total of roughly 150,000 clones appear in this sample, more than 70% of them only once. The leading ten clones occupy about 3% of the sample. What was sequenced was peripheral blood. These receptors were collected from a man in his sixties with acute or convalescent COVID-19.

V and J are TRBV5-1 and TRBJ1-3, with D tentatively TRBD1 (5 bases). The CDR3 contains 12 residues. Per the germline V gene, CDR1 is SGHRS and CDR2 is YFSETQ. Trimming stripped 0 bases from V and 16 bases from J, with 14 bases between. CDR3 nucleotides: TGCGCCAGCAGCTTGGGGCAGGGAAATGCGTATTTT. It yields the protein CASSLGQGNAYF.

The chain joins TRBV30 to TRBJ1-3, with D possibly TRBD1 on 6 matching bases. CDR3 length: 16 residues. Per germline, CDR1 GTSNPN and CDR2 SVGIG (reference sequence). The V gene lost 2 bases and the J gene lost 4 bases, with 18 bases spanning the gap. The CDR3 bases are TGTGCCTGGAGTCGGACAGTCGTTTCAAGGGGAAACACCATATATTTT. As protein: CAWSRTVVSRGNTIYF.

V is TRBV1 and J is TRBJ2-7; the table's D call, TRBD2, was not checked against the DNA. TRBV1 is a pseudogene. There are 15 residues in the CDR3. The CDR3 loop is CTSSLPGGVFYEQYF. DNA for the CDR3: TGCACCAGCAGCCTCCCCGGAGGTGTTTTCTACGAGCAGTACTTC.

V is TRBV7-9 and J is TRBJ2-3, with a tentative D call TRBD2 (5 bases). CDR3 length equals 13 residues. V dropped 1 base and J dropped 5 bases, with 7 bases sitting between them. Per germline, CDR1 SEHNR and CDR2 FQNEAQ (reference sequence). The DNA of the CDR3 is TGTGCCAGCAGCTTAGGGGCGGGAGATACGCAGTATTTT. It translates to CASSLGAGDTQYF.

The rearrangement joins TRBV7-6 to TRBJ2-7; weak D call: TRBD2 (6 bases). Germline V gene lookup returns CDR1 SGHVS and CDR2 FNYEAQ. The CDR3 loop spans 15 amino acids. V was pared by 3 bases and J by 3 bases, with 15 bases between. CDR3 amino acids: CASSLGDQEGYEQYF. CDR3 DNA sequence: TGTGCCAGCAGCTTGGGGGACCAGGAGGGCTACGAGCAGTACTTC.

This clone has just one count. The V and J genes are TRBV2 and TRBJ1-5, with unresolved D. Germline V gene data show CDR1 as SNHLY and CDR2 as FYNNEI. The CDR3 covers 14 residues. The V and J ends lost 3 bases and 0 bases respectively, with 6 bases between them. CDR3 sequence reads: CASSELYSNQPQHF. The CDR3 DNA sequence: TGTGCCAGCAGTGAGTTGTATAGCAATCAGCCCCAGCATTTT.

Here the CDR3 DNA reads TGCGCCAGCAGCCAGACAGGGGTGCAGCCCCAGCATTTT. Translating it yields CASSQTGVQPQHF. J is TRBJ1-5 and V is TRBV4-1; 8 nucleotides align to TRBD1. The CDR3 contains 13 residues. J was trimmed by 7 bases and V by 3 bases; bases with no gene match: 2. Germline V gene lookup returns CDR1 MGHRA and CDR2 YSYEKL.

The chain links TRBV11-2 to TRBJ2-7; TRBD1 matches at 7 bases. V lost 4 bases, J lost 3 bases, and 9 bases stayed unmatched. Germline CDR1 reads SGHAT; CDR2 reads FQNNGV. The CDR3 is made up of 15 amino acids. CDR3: CASSSGQDRRYEQYF. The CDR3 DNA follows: TGTGCCAGCAGCTCCGGTCAGGACAGGCGCTACGAGCAGTACTTC.

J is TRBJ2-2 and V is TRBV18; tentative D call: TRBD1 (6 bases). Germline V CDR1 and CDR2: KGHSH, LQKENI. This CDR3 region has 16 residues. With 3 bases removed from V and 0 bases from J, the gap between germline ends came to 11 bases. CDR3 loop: CASSPTGPTNTGELFF. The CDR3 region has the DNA TGTGCCAGCTCACCTACAGGGCCAACGAACACCGGGGAGCTGTTTTTT.

CDR3 sequence reads: CASSQVPGQGRYGYTF. CDR3 DNA: TGTGCCAGCAGCCAAGTTCCGGGACAGGGGAGATATGGCTACACCTTC. The rearrangement links TRBV14 to TRBJ1-2; 10 positions match TRBD1. The CDR3 loop spans 16 amino acids. The junction had 7 bases not matched to a gene; V was cut back by 1 base and J by 5 bases. The germline gives CDR1 SGHDN, CDR2 FVKESK.

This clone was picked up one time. CDR3 nucleotides: TGTGCCAGCAGTCCTCCCGGGACTAGCGGCACAGATACGCAGTATTTT. The encoded protein is CASSPPGTSGTDTQYF. The chain recombines TRBV7-9 with TRBJ2-3, with 10 nucleotides matching TRBD2. CDR1 and CDR2 from the germline V gene are SEHNR and FQNEAQ (reference sequence). CDR3 size: 16 residues. V was pared by 6 bases and J by 1 base, with 7 bases of the junction left unmatched.

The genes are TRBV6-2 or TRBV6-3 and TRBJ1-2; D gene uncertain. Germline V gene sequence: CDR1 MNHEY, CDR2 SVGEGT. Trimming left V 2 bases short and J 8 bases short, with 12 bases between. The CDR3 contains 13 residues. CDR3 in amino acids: CASSYRFEGGYTF. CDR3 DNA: TGTGCCAGCAGTTACAGGTTTGAGGGCGGCTACACCTTC.

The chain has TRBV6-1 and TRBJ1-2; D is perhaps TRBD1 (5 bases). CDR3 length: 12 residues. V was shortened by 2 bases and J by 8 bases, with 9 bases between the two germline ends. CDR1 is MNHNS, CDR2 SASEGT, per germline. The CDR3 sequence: CASSEQGRGYTF. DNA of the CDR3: TGTGCCAGCAGTGAACAGGGTAGGGGCTACACCTTC.

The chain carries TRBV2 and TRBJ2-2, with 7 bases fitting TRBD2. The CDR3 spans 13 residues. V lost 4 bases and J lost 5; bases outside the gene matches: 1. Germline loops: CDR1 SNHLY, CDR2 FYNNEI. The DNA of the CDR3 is TGTGCCAGCAGTGCGCGGGGGACCGGGGAGCTGTTTTTT. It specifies CASSARGTGELFF.

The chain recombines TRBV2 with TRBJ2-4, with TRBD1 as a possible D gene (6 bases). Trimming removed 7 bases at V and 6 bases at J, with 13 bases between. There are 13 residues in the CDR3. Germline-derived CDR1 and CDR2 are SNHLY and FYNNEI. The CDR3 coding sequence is TGTGCCAGCAAGACAGGTTCTACAAACATTCAGTACTTC. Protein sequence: CASKTGSTNIQYF.

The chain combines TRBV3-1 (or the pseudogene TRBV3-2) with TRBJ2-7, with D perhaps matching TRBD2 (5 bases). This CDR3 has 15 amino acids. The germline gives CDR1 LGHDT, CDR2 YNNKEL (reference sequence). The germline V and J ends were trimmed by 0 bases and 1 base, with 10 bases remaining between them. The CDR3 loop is CASSQDLALSYEQYF. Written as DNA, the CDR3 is TGTGCCAGCAGCCAAGATCTAGCTTTGTCCTACGAGCAGTACTTC.

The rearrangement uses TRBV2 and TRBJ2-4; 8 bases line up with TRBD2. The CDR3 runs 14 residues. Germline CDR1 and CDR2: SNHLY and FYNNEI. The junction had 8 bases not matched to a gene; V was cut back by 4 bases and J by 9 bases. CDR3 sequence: CASSAGTSFGIQYF. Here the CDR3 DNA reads TGTGCCAGCAGTGCCGGGACTAGTTTTGGCATTCAGTACTTC.

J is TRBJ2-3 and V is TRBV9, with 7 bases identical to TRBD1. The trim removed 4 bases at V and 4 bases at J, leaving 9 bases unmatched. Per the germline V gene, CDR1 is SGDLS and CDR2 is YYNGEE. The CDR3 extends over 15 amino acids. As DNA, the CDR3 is TGTGCCAGCAGCACGCGGAGACAGGGCGCAGATACGCAGTATTTT. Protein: CASSTRRQGADTQYF. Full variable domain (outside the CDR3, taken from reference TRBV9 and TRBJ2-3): DSGVTQTPKHLITATGQRVTLRCSPRSGDLSVYWYQQSLDQGLQFLIQYYNGEERAKGNILERFSAQQFPDLHSELNLSSLELGDSALYFCASSTRRQGADTQYFGPGTRLTVL.

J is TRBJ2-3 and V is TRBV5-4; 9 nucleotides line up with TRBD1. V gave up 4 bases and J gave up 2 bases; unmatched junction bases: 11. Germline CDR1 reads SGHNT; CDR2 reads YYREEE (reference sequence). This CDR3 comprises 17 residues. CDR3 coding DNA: TGTGCCAGCAGCGTTCCCGGGACAGGGAATCCCACAGATACGCAGTATTTT. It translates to CASSVPGTGNPTDTQYF.

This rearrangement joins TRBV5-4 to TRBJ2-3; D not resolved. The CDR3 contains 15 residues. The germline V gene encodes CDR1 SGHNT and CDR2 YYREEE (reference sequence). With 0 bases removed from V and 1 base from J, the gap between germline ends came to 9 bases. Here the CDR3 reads CASSLAQRGTDTQYF. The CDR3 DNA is TGTGCCAGCAGCTTGGCCCAGCGAGGCACAGATACGCAGTATTTT.

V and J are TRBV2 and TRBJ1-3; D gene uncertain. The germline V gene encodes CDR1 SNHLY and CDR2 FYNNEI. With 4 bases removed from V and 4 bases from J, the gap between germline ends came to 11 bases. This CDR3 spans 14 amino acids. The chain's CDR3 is CASSVGGLGNTIYF. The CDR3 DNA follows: TGTGCCAGCAGTGTCGGAGGGCTCGGAAACACCATATATTTT. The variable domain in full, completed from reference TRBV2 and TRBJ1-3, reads EPEVTQTPSHQVTQMGQEVILRCVPISNHLYFYWYRQILGQKVEFLVSFYNNEISEKSEIFDDQFSVERPDGSNFTLKIRSTKLEDSAMYFCASSVGGLGNTIYFGEGSWLTVV.